Presented here are 13 T cell receptor beta chains from one specimen sequenced in a study of T cell repertoires in cytomegalovirus infection. Antigens of these TCRs are unknown. MiXCR, applied by TCRdb to the reads, yields one record per CDR3 protein. The table records roughly 340,000 distinct CDR3 sequences, 25% to 30% of them present only once. The specimen was cultured PBMCs, collected from culture after CMV antigen stimulation. The receptors here all came from a human donor in good health (CMV status not recorded). Some clones in this sample may be carry-over from other donors' samples.

A few counts support this clonotype. The chain recombines TRBV7-9 with TRBJ2-5; D might be TRBD1 (5 bases). The CDR3 has 16 amino acids. V lost 5 bases to trimming and J lost 2 bases, with 18 bases between them. Germline lookup yields CDR1 SEHNR and CDR2 FQNEAQ (reference sequence). The chain's CDR3 is CASSPPEQGRQETQYF. The CDR3, as DNA: TGTGCCAGCAGCCCGCCCGAGCAGGGAAGGCAAGAGACCCAGTACTTC. Drawing the rest from reference TRBV7-9 and TRBJ2-5, the complete variable domain is DTGVSQNPRHKITKRGQNVTFRCDPISEHNRLYWYRQTLGQGPEFLTYFQNEAQLEKSRLLSDRFSAERPKGSFSTLEIQRTEQGDSAMYLCASSPPEQGRQETQYFGPGTRLLVL.

The chain combines TRBV6-6 with TRBJ1-4, with TRBD1 as a possible D gene (6 bases). Trimming left V 5 bases short and J 7 bases short, with 14 bases between. Per the germline V gene, CDR1 is MNHNY and CDR2 is SVGAGI (reference sequence). The CDR3 spans 14 residues. The CDR3 bases are TGTGCCAGCAGTGAGACAGGAGGAGTTGAAAAACTGTTTTTT. Protein product: CASSETGGVEKLFF.

This chain joins TRBV7-9 and TRBJ1-3; D is ambiguous. Trimming shortened V by 5 bases and J by 3 bases, and 11 bases separated the two germline ends. Germline V CDR1 and CDR2: SEHNR, FQNEAQ (reference sequence). This CDR3 is 14 amino acids long. CDR3 DNA: TGTGCCAGCAGCGCGAGGTTGGATGGAAACACCATATATTTT. Protein: CASSARLDGNTIYF.

This rearrangement joins TRBV5-1 to TRBJ1-2; TRBD1 matches 8 bases. CDR1 is SGHRS, CDR2 YFSETQ, per germline. This CDR3 is 15 amino acids long. The V and J ends lost 0 bases and 4 bases, in that order; junction bases with no gene match: 5. CDR3 in DNA: TGCGCCAGCAGCTTGGGGGCAGGGGGCGCCTATGGCTACACCTTC. Amino acid sequence: CASSLGAGGAYGYTF.

This chain joins TRBV6-6 and TRBJ2-7; no definite D call. The CDR3 extends over 11 amino acids. Germline-derived CDR1 and CDR2 are MNHNY and SVGAGI (reference sequence). V was cut by 4 bases and J by 2 bases, with 3 bases left in between. CDR3: CASSFTYEQYF. In DNA form, the CDR3 reads TGTGCCAGCAGTTTCACCTACGAGCAGTACTTC.

The V gene is TRBV11-2, the J gene TRBJ1-1; possible D gene TRBD1, 6 bases. V shed 7 bases and J shed 0 bases, with 15 bases lying between them. This CDR3 region has 15 residues. The germline V gene encodes CDR1 SGHAT and CDR2 FQNNGV. The CDR3 DNA is TGTGCCAGCACCCGACAGGCAGAAATGAACACTGAAGCTTTCTTT. Translating gives CASTRQAEMNTEAFF. Full variable domain (outside the CDR3, taken from reference TRBV11-2 and TRBJ1-1): EAGVAQSPRYKIIEKRQSVAFWCNPISGHATLYWYQQILGQGPKLLIQFQNNGVVDDSQLPKDRFSAERLKGVDSTLKIQPAKLEDSAVYLCASTRQAEMNTEAFFGQGTRLTVV.

The chain recombines TRBV5-6 with TRBJ2-3; 10 positions agree with TRBD1. Germline assignment: CDR1 SGHDT and CDR2 YYEEEE. This CDR3 region has 16 residues. The trim removed 1 base at V and 0 bases at J, leaving 2 bases unmatched. CDR3 sequence reads: CASSLRTGGSTDTQYF. The CDR3 region has the DNA TGTGCCAGCAGCTTGCGGACAGGGGGTAGCACAGATACGCAGTATTTT.

This sequence joins TRBV5-1 and TRBJ2-5; tentative D call: TRBD1 (5 bases). Trimming left V 0 bases short and J 1 base short, with 10 bases between. This CDR3 contains 15 residues. The germline V gene has CDR1 SGHRS and CDR2 YFSETQ. The CDR3 loop is CASSLVLTGQETQYF. CDR3 nucleotides: TGCGCCAGCAGCTTGGTTCTAACAGGCCAAGAGACCCAGTACTTC.

This clonotype was seen only a few times. The J gene is TRBJ1-1, the V gene TRBV9; D unclear. CDR1 is SGDLS, CDR2 YYNGEE, per germline. With 0 bases removed from V and 5 bases from J, the gap between germline ends came to 14 bases. There are 15 residues in the CDR3. CDR3 protein: CASSVGIGETTEAFF. DNA of the CDR3: TGTGCCAGCAGCGTAGGGATTGGGGAAACAACTGAAGCTTTCTTT.

The chain employs TRBV5-6 and TRBJ1-1; tentative D call: TRBD1 (5 bases). In germline, CDR1 is SGHDT, CDR2 YYEEEE. Trimming took 0 bases from V and 5 from J, leaving 14 bases between them. The CDR3 length is 15 residues. Written as DNA, the CDR3 is TGTGCCAGCAGCTTGGGTCGACAGTTAGATACTGAAGCTTTCTTT. Translating gives CASSLGRQLDTEAFF.

The chain links TRBV10-2 to TRBJ2-5, with D unresolved. Trimming took 6 bases from V and 5 from J, leaving 13 bases between them. The CDR3 is 13 amino acids. Germline CDR1 WSHSY, CDR2 SAAADI. The CDR3: CASSPTAKETQYF. The CDR3 nucleotides are TGCGCCAGCAGCCCGACTGCGAAGGAGACCCAGTACTTC.

J is TRBJ2-6 and V is TRBV6-1; D is unresolved. Germline CDR1 MNHNS, CDR2 SASEGT. There are 14 residues in the CDR3. The V end was cut by 4 bases, the J end by 0 bases, with 4 bases between. As DNA, the CDR3 is TGTGCCAGCAGTGCACTCTCTGGGGCCAACGTCCTGACTTTC. As protein: CASSALSGANVLTF.

The chain is built from TRBV12-3 or TRBV12-4 and TRBJ1-5; D is perhaps TRBD1 (6 bases). V was cut by 5 bases and J by 2 bases, with 16 bases left in between. The CDR3 length is 16 residues. The CDR3 nucleotides read TGTGCCAGCAGTACAGGGCTGACGAGGGGCAATCAGCCCCAGCATTTT. The encoded protein is CASSTGLTRGNQPQHF.